The 9 T cell receptor beta chains below come from one sample, sequenced in a study of T cells in Graves' hyperthyroidism and ophthalmopathy. Amplification yielded TCR beta CDR3 regions, with RNA transcripts as the source. First-round RT-PCR with HTBI primers amplified the TCR CDR3 region. One entry per CDR3 protein results from TCRdb running MiXCR on the multiplex PCR reads. The sample shows a few hundred thousand distinct CDR3 sequences, 18% of them seen only once. Input material: blood. These TCRs come from a man younger than 35 with Graves' ophthalmopathy.

This chain links TRBV3-1 with TRBJ2-3, with 11 bases matching TRBD2. The germline gives CDR1 LGHDT, CDR2 YNNKEL (reference sequence). The V and J ends lost 1 base and 0 bases, in that order; junction bases with no gene match: 0. CDR3 length: 16 residues. The CDR3 sequence is CASSQVAGGSTDTQYF. The DNA for the CDR3 is TGTGCCAGCAGCCAAGTAGCGGGGGGGAGCACAGATACGCAGTATTTT.

In this sample, this clonotype turned up many times. The chain uses TRBV4-2 and TRBJ1-3, with D possibly matching TRBD1 (5 bases). Trimming left V 1 base short and J 0 bases short, with 10 bases between. Looked up from germline, CDR1 is LGHNA and CDR2 is YNFKEQ. The CDR3 length is 16 residues. The CDR3: CASSQAWGPSGNTIYF. CDR3 DNA: TGTGCCAGCAGCCAAGCTTGGGGCCCCTCTGGAAACACCATATATTTT.

A few counts support this clonotype. This sequence joins TRBV12-3 or TRBV12-4 and TRBJ1-3; D uncertain. V dropped 6 bases and J dropped 0 bases, with 6 bases sitting between them. CDR3 length equals 13 residues. The CDR3 DNA reads as TGTGCCAGCAGATACAGCTCTGGAAACACCATATATTTT. As protein: CASRYSSGNTIYF.

The chain carries TRBV19 and TRBJ2-1, with TRBD1 matching 7 bases. J was trimmed by 6 bases and V by 7 bases; bases with no gene match: 9. The CDR3 length is 14 residues. The germline CDR1 and CDR2 sequences are LNHDA and SQIVND (reference sequence). The CDR3 DNA is TGTGCCAGTAAGGTTGAGGGGGCGATCAATGAGCAGTTCTTC. Protein sequence: CASKVEGAINEQFF.

This clonotype was seen ten or more times. The V and J genes are TRBV9 and TRBJ1-2; D is possibly TRBD1 (5 bases). This CDR3 has 13 residues. Germline-derived CDR1 and CDR2 are SGDLS and YYNGEE. V was pared by 3 bases and J by 4 bases, with 10 bases between. In DNA, the CDR3 is TGTGCCAGCAGCGGGGCAGGGTCCTATGGCTACACCTTC. Protein sequence: CASSGAGSYGYTF.

This clonotype was observed at least ten times. The chain combines TRBV20-1 with TRBJ1-1; 7 bases line up with TRBD1. From germline, CDR1 is DFQATT and CDR2 SNEGSKA (reference sequence). The CDR3 consists of 14 residues. Trimming removed 3 bases from V and 1 base from J; junction bases left unmatched: 5. The CDR3 nucleotides read TGCAGTGCTAGGACAGGGTTGAGGAACACTGAAGCTTTCTTT. Protein sequence: CSARTGLRNTEAFF.

Many counts were recorded for this clonotype. J is TRBJ1-1 and V is TRBV20-1, with TRBD1 matching over 9 bases. The V gene's germline CDR1 is DFQATT and CDR2 SNEGSKA (reference sequence). This CDR3 spans 15 amino acids. J lost 4 bases, V lost 0 bases, and 6 bases had no gene match. The CDR3 nucleotides read TGCAGTGCTAGAGAAGGGGGACAGGGTGCCACTGAAGCTTTCTTT. Translation: CSAREGGQGATEAFF.

At least ten counts were recorded for this clonotype. V and J are TRBV12-3 or TRBV12-4 and TRBJ2-1; D possibly matches TRBD1 or TRBD2 (7 bases each). The CDR3 contains 17 residues. V lost 2 bases, J lost 1 base, and 15 bases lay in between. The CDR3 coding sequence is TGTGCCAGCAGTTTATATTCCCAGGGGGGGTCCTACAATGAGCAGTTCTTC. Translated, it gives CASSLYSQGGSYNEQFF.

V usage is TRBV20-1 and J usage is TRBJ2-7, with D tentatively TRBD1 (6 bases). This CDR3 region has 15 residues. V gave up 6 bases and J gave up 2 bases, with 20 bases separating them. CDR1 is DFQATT and CDR2 is SNEGSKA in the germline V gene (reference sequence). CDR3: CSADHRDKVPYEQYF. Here the CDR3 DNA reads TGCAGTGCCGACCACCGGGACAAGGTTCCCTACGAGCAGTACTTC.